This record covers a single T cell receptor (beta chain). What it recognizes is unknown. Sequencing was preceded by expansion of antigen-specific CD4+ T cells with viral peptide pools in the ViraFEST assay. Following culture for around 10 days, CD4+ T cells were isolated. Confirmation by PCR established that the person had SARS-CoV-2 infection between March and December 2020. Trimming shortened V by 6 bases and J by 1 base, and 13 bases separated the two germline ends. The germline V gene has CDR1 MNHEY and CDR2 SVGEGT. CDR3 length equals 15 residues. The data stem from a study of vaccination effects on CD4 cells after COVID-19. Sequencing used immunoSEQ multiplex PCR; TCRdb keeps in-frame clones, though not all of them. The sample shows around 30,000 clones, about 77% of them seen only once.

This TCR came from a human donor who had a prior SARS-CoV-2 infection. The J gene is TRBJ2-1, the V gene TRBV6-2 or TRBV6-3; D remains ambiguous. The sample was CD4+ T cells from PBMCs cultured with HCoV-NL63 spike peptides, taken before COVID-19 vaccination. The CDR3 loop reads CASSHFLRSYNEQFF. CDR3 DNA sequence: TGTGCCAGCAGCCACTTCCTGCGGTCCTACAATGAGCAGTTCTTC.